This is a list of T cell receptor beta chains from one sample in a study of Ad26.COV2.S vaccination and SARS-CoV-2 variants. Data came from immunoSEQ multiplex PCR; TCRdb stores just in-frame clones and leaves some out. Of fewer than 500,000 clones detected, 85% to 90% appear once; the ten largest clones hold about 2.5%. Sequences were derived from peripheral blood, sampled in a trial of Ad26.COV2.S vaccine versus placebo. Receptors were obtained from a person between 18 and 65 years old who received the Ad26.COV2.S COVID-19 vaccine or a placebo. Both conserved end residues are part of each CDR3. A D gene is named only where the DNA matches it firmly. Some rows mark clone size as missing; the rest say once, few, many or name a class of expanded clone.

size: once
D: .
V: TRBV5-1
J: TRBJ1-3
length: 14
CDR3: CASSLDVSGNTIYF
DNA: TGCGCCAGCAGCTTGGATGTGTCTGGAAACACCATATATTTT

size: .
D: .
V: TRBV7-9
J: TRBJ2-7
length: 13
CDR3: CASTTGPSYEQYF
DNA: TGTGCCAGCACCACAGGACCCTCCTACGAGCAGTACTTC

size: .
D: .
V: TRBV7-9
J: TRBJ2-2
length: 15
CDR3: CASSLETGVVGELFF
DNA: TGTGCCAGCAGCTTAGAAACGGGAGTTGTCGGGGAGCTGTTTTTT

size: .
D: .
V: TRBV7-9
J: TRBJ2-1
length: 16
CDR3: CASSLWTLSSYNEQFF
DNA: TGTGCCAGCAGCTTATGGACTTTGAGCTCCTACAATGAGCAGTTCTTC

size: .
D: .
V: TRBV12-3/TRBV12-4
J: TRBJ1-6
length: 11
CDR3: CASSFGSPLHF
DNA: TGTGCCAGCAGTTTCGGTTCACCCCTCCACTTT

size: .
D: .
V: TRBV15
J: TRBJ2-5
length: 13
CDR3: CATSRAKEETQYF
DNA: TGTGCCACCAGCAGAGCAAAGGAGGAGACCCAGTACTTC

size: few
D: .
V: TRBV10-2
J: TRBJ1-1
length: 14
CDR3: CASSGTTGNTEAFF
DNA: TGCGCCAGCAGTGGCACGACCGGGAACACTGAAGCTTTCTTT

size: .
D: .
V: TRBV6-5
J: TRBJ1-4
length: 14
CDR3: CASSYRGRNEKLFF
DNA: TGTGCCAGCAGTTACCGGGGGCGTAATGAAAAACTGTTTTTT

size: once
D: .
V: TRBV19
J: TRBJ1-5
length: 18
CDR3: CASSMVTSTGVWNQPQHF
DNA: TGTGCCAGTAGTATGGTTACTTCGACTGGGGTGTGGAATCAGCCCCAGCATTTT

size: .
D: .
V: TRBV29-1
J: TRBJ1-2
length: 12
CDR3: CSIPRGGYGYTF
DNA: TGCAGCATCCCCCGGGGGGGCTATGGCTACACCTTC

size: .
D: .
V: TRBV7-9
J: TRBJ2-1
length: 11
CDR3: CASQLGPEQFF
DNA: TGTGCCAGCCAACTAGGACCTGAGCAGTTCTTC

size: .
D: .
V: TRBV10-3
J: TRBJ1-5
length: 13
CDR3: CAISEEWDQPQHF
DNA: TGTGCCATCAGTGAAGAGTGGGATCAGCCCCAGCATTTT

size: .
D: TRBD1
V: TRBV4-3
J: TRBJ1-2
length: 17
CDR3: CASSRRGRGLSPYGYTF
DNA: TGCGCCAGCAGCCGCCGGGGCAGGGGGCTGAGCCCCTATGGCTACACCTTC

size: .
D: .
V: TRBV7-6
J: TRBJ1-2
length: 14
CDR3: CASSLGTRAYGYTF
DNA: TGTGCCAGCAGCTTGGGGACACGAGCGTATGGCTACACCTTC

size: .
D: .
V: TRBV7-8
J: TRBJ1-5
length: 16
CDR3: CASSNQGVYSNQPQHF
DNA: TGTGCCAGCAGCAACCAGGGAGTCTATAGCAATCAGCCCCAGCATTTT

size: .
D: .
V: TRBV12-3/TRBV12-4
J: TRBJ1-1
length: 13
CDR3: CASSFGRATEAFF
DNA: TGTGCCAGCAGTTTCGGGAGGGCGACTGAAGCTTTCTTT

size: .
D: TRBD1
V: TRBV19
J: TRBJ2-5
length: 12
CDR3: CASQGAWETQYF
DNA: TGTGCCAGCCAGGGGGCTTGGGAGACCCAGTACTTC

size: once
D: TRBD1
V: TRBV7-3
J: TRBJ2-2
length: 14
CDR3: CASRQGASTGELFF
DNA: TGTGCCAGCCGACAGGGAGCAAGCACCGGGGAGCTGTTTTTT

size: .
D: .
V: TRBV30
J: TRBJ2-5
length: 14
CDR3: CAWSVLAGSETQYF
DNA: TGTGCCTGGAGTGTATTGGCGGGATCGGAGACCCAGTACTTC

size: .
D: .
V: TRBV2
J: TRBJ1-6
length: 14
CDR3: CASSVMALNSPLHF
DNA: TGTGCCAGCAGTGTTATGGCCCTGAATTCACCCCTCCACTTT

size: .
D: .
V: TRBV4-2
J: TRBJ1-4
length: 17
CDR3: CANSQVVQLWGDEKLFF
DNA: TGTGCCAACAGCCAAGTCGTTCAGCTATGGGGGGATGAAAAACTGTTTTTT

size: .
D: TRBD1
V: TRBV3-1/TRBV3-2
J: TRBJ2-4
length: 19
CDR3: CASSQDSIAPRDRKNIQYF
DNA: TGTGCCAGCAGCCAAGACAGTATCGCTCCCCGGGACAGAAAAAACATTCAGTACTTC

size: .
D: TRBD1
V: TRBV30
J: TRBJ1-1
length: 15
CDR3: CAWDTGGRLGAEAFF
DNA: TGTGCCTGGGATACAGGGGGCCGCCTCGGGGCTGAAGCTTTCTTT

size: .
D: TRBD1
V: TRBV28
J: TRBJ1-2
length: 15
CDR3: CASSPGVGTGYGYTF
DNA: TGTGCCAGCAGCCCCGGGGTCGGGACAGGTTATGGCTACACCTTC

size: .
D: .
V: TRBV29-1
J: TRBJ1-2
length: 11
CDR3: CSTRGGGGYTF
DNA: TGCAGCACCCGGGGGGGCGGCGGCTACACCTTC

size: .
D: TRBD1
V: TRBV10-3
J: TRBJ1-1
length: 15
CDR3: CAISGKQGGDTEAFF
DNA: TGTGCCATCAGTGGCAAACAGGGGGGTGACACTGAAGCTTTCTTT

size: .
D: .
V: TRBV10-2
J: TRBJ1-1
length: 15
CDR3: CASSEPPQGGTEAFF
DNA: TGCGCCAGCAGTGAGCCGCCCCAGGGCGGCACTGAAGCTTTCTTT

size: .
D: .
V: TRBV18
J: TRBJ2-5
length: 14
CDR3: CASSHRTPQETQYF
DNA: TGTGCCAGCTCACACCGGACACCCCAAGAGACCCAGTACTTC

size: once
D: TRBD2
V: TRBV18
J: TRBJ2-6
length: 18
CDR3: CASSPIASGSSGANVLTF
DNA: TGTGCCAGCTCACCAATCGCTAGCGGGAGTTCCGGGGCCAACGTCCTGACTTTC

size: .
D: TRBD1
V: TRBV4-1
J: TRBJ1-2
length: 17
CDR3: CASSQVGTGDPRYGYTF
DNA: TGCGCCAGCAGCCAAGTCGGGACAGGGGACCCGAGATATGGCTACACCTTC

size: once
D: .
V: TRBV6-4
J: TRBJ2-6
length: 20
CDR3: CASSDGGGRVPHSGANVLTF
DNA: TGTGCCAGCAGTGACGGAGGGGGACGGGTTCCTCACTCTGGGGCCAACGTCCTGACTTTC

size: .
D: TRBD1
V: TRBV25-1
J: TRBJ2-5
length: 17
CDR3: CASSELGTGRGQETQYF
DNA: TGTGCCAGCAGTGAATTAGGGACAGGGAGGGGGCAAGAGACCCAGTACTTC

size: .
D: .
V: TRBV5-1
J: TRBJ2-3
length: 14
CDR3: CASSLGGVTDTQYF
DNA: TGCGCCAGCAGCTTAGGTGGAGTCACAGATACGCAGTATTTT

size: .
D: .
V: TRBV5-1
J: TRBJ1-6
length: 15
CDR3: CASSFLWGPNSPLHF
DNA: TGCGCCAGCAGCTTCCTCTGGGGACCTAATTCACCCCTCCACTTT

size: .
D: TRBD1
V: TRBV7-3
J: TRBJ2-1
length: 14
CDR3: CASSLRGQGDEQFF
DNA: TGTGCCAGCAGCTTAAGGGGACAGGGAGATGAGCAGTTCTTC

size: .
D: TRBD2
V: TRBV2
J: TRBJ2-1
length: 14
CDR3: CASIAGHSYNEQFF
DNA: TGTGCCAGTATAGCGGGACACTCCTACAATGAGCAGTTCTTC

size: .
D: .
V: TRBV19
J: TRBJ1-6
length: 15
CDR3: CASSIARGAGSPLHF
DNA: TGTGCCAGTAGTATAGCAAGAGGGGCCGGTTCACCCCTCCACTTT

size: .
D: TRBD2
V: TRBV4-3
J: TRBJ2-2
length: 17
CDR3: CASSQEGSGLYTGELFF
DNA: TGCGCCAGCAGCCAAGAAGGTAGCGGGTTATACACCGGGGAGCTGTTTTTT

size: once
D: .
V: TRBV15
J: TRBJ1-4
length: 16
CDR3: CATSRGIGGSAEKLFF
DNA: TGTGCCACCAGCAGGGGGATCGGGGGGAGCGCTGAAAAACTGTTTTTT

size: .
D: .
V: TRBV15
J: TRBJ1-2
length: 17
CDR3: CATSRTAHRDGIYGYTF
DNA: TGTGCCACCAGCAGAACCGCCCATCGGGACGGGATCTATGGCTACACCTTC

size: .
D: .
V: TRBV5-6
J: TRBJ1-4
length: 13
CDR3: CASGRGPNEKLFF
DNA: TGTGCCAGCGGTCGGGGACCTAATGAAAAACTGTTTTTT

size: .
D: .
V: TRBV18
J: TRBJ1-3
length: 17
CDR3: CASSPRGVLLSGNTIYF
DNA: TGTGCCAGCTCACCGAGGGGAGTACTTCTCTCTGGAAACACCATATATTTT

size: .
D: TRBD2
V: TRBV10-3
J: TRBJ2-1
length: 14
CDR3: CAIGGLERYNEQFF
DNA: TGTGCCATCGGGGGACTAGAGAGATACAATGAGCAGTTCTTC

size: once
D: .
V: TRBV7-3
J: TRBJ1-5
length: 14
CDR3: CASSLTPGDQPQHF
DNA: TGTGCCAGCAGCTTAACGCCGGGGGATCAGCCCCAGCATTTT